This TCR beta chain was sequenced for a study of blood T cells in healthy people across ages. A second PCR, run for about 6 to 11 cycles, used a sample-barcoded 5' primer plus a J-beta primer mix. Each CDR3 protein is one row after TCRdb ran MiXCR on the 5' RACE reads. Of around 1,900,000 distinct CDR3 sequences listed, about two fifths are singletons. In its sample, this clonotype was seen a few times. Isolated per sample were at least 7 million PBMCs. V was cut by 1 base and J by 7 bases, with 10 bases left in between. The germline V gene has CDR1 SGHDN and CDR2 FVKESK. The CDR3 runs to 13 residues. V and J are TRBV14 and TRBJ2-5; the D gene is possibly TRBD2 (6 bases). This TCR was recovered from a human donor in good health. Sequenced: blood. This CDR3 reads CASSQVVRGTQYF. CDR3 nucleotides: TGTGCCAGCAGCCAAGTGGTGCGGGGGACCCAGTACTTC.